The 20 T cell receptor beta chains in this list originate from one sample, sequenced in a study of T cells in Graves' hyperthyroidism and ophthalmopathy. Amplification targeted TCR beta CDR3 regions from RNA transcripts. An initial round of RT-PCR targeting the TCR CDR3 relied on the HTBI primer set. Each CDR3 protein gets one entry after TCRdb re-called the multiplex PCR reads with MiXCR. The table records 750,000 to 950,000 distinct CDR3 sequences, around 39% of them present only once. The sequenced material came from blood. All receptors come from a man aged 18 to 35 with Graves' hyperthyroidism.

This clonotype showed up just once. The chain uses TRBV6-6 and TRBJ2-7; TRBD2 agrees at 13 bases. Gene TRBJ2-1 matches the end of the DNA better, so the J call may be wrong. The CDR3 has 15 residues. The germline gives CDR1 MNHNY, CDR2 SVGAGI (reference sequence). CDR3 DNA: TGTGCCAGCAGCGGACTAGCGGGAGTCGGAGTGGAGCAGTTCTTC. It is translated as CASSGLAGVGVEQFF.

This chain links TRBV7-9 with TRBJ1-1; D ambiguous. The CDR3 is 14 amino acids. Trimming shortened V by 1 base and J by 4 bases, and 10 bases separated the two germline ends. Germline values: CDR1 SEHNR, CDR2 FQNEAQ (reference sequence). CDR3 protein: CASSLEGWGTEAFF. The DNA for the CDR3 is TGTGCCAGCAGCTTAGAGGGATGGGGCACTGAAGCTTTCTTT.

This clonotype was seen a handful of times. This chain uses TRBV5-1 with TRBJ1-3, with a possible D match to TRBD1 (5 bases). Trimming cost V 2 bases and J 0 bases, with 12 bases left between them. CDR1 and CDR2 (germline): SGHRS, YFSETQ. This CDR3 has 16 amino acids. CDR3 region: CASSLGVYSSGNTIYF. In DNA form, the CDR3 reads TGCGCCAGCAGCTTAGGGGTTTACTCCTCTGGAAACACCATATATTTT.

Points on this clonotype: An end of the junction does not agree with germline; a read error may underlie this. The CDR3 sequence is CASSVEAGKNTGELYF. The CDR3 bases are TGTGCCAGCAGCGTCGAGGCGGGGAAGAACACCGGGGAGCTGTACTTC. The J gene is TRBJ2-7, the V gene TRBV7-6, with D possibly being TRBD2 (6 bases). CDR3 length: 16 amino acids. The V gene's germline CDR1 is SGHVS and CDR2 FNYEAQ.

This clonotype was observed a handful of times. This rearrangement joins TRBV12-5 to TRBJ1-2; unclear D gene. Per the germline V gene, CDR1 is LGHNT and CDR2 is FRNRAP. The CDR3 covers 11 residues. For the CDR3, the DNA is TGTGCCAGCAGTAAGGCTTATGGCTACACCTTC. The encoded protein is CASSKAYGYTF.

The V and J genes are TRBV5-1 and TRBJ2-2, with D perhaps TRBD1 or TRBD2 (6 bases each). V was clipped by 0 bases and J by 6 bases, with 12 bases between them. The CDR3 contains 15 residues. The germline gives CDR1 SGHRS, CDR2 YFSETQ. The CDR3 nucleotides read TGCGCCAGCAGCTTGGGCGGGACACTTGCCGGGGAGCTGTTTTTT. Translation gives CASSLGGTLAGELFF.

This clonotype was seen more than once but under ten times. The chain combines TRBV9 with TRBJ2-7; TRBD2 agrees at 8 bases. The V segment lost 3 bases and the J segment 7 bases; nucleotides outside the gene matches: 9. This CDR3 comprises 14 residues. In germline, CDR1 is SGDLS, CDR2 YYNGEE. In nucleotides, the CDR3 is TGTGCCAGCAGCGCAGACGGACTAGCAAATGAGCAGTACTTC. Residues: CASSADGLANEQYF.

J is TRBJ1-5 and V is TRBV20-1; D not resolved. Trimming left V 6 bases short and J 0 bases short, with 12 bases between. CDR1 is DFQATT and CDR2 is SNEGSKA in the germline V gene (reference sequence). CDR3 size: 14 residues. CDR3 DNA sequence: TGCAGTGCCTTTGTCGGAAATAGCAATCAGCCCCAGCATTTT. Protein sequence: CSAFVGNSNQPQHF.

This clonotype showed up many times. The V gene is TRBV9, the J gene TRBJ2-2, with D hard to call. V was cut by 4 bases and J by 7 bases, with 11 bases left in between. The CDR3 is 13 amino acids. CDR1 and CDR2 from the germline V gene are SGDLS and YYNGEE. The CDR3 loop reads CASSPRPDGELFF. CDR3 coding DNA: TGTGCCAGCAGCCCCAGACCGGACGGGGAGCTGTTTTTT.

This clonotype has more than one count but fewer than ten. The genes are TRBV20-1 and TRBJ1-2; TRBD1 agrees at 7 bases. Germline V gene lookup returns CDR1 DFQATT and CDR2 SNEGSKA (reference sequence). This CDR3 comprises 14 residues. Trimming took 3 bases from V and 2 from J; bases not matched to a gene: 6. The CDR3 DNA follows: TGCAGTGCTAGGATGGCAGGGGGAAACTATGGCTACACCTTC. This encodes CSARMAGGNYGYTF.

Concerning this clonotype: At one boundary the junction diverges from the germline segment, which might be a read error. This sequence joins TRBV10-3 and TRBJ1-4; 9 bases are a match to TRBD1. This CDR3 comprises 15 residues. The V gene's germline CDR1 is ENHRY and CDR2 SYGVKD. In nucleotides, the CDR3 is TGTGCCAGCAGTTCGCCTCGACAGGGGGGTGAAAAACTGTTTTTT. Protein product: CASSSPRQGGEKLFF.

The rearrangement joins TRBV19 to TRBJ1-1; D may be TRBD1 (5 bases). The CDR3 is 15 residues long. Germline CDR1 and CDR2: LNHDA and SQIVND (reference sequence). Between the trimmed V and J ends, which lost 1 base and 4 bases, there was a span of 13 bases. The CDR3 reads CASSIGGSAGTEAFF. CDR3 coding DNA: TGTGCCAGTAGTATAGGGGGCTCGGCGGGCACTGAAGCTTTCTTT.

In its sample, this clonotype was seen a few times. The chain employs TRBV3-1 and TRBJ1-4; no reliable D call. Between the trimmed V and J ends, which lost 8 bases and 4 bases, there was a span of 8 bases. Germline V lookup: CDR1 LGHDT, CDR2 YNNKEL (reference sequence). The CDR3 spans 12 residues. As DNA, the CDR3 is TGTGCCAGCGAAGGACTTAATGAAAAACTGTTTTTT. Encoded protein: CASEGLNEKLFF.

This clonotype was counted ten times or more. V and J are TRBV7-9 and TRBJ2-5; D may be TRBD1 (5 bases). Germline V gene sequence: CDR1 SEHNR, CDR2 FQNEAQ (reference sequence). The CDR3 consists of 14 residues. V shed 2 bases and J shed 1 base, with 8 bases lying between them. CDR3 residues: CASSLPGSQETQYF. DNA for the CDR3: TGTGCCAGCAGCTTACCAGGGTCCCAAGAGACCCAGTACTTC. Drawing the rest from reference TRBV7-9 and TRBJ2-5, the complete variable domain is DTGVSQNPRHKITKRGQNVTFRCDPISEHNRLYWYRQTLGQGPEFLTYFQNEAQLEKSRLLSDRFSAERPKGSFSTLEIQRTEQGDSAMYLCASSLPGSQETQYFGPGTRLLVL.

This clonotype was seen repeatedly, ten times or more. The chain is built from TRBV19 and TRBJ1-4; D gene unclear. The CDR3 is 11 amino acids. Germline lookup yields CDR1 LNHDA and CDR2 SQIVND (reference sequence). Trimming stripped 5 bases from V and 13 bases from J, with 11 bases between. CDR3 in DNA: TGTGCCAGTAGTCTCCGGGGTGGACTGTTTTTT. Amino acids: CASSLRGGLFF.

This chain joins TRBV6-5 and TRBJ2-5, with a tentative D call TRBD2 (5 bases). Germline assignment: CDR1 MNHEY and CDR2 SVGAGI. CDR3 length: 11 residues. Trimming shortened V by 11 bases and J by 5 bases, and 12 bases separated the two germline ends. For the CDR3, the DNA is TGTGCCGTAGGGAGTGGGGAGACCCAGTACTTC. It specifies CAVGSGETQYF.

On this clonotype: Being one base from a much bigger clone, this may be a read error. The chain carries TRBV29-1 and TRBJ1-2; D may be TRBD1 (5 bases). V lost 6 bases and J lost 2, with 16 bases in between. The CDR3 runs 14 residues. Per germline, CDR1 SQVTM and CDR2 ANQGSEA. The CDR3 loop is CSVDSRELNYGYTF. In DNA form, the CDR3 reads TGCAGCGTCGACAGCAGGGAATTGAACTATGGCTACACCTTC.

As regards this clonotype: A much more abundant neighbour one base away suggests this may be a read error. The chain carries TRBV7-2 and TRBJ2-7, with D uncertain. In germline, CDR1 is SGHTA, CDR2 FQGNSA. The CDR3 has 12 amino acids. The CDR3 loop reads CAGSANTYEQYF. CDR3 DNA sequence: TGTGCCGGCAGCGCCAATACCTACGAGCAGTACTTC.

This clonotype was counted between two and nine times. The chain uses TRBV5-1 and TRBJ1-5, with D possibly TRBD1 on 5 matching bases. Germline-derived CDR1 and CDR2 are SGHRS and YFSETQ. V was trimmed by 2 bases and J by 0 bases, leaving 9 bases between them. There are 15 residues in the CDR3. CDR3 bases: TGCGCCAGCAGCTTTGGCAGGGATAGCAATCAGCCCCAGCATTTT. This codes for CASSFGRDSNQPQHF.

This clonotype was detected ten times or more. The CDR3 here is CSAGEGESNTEAFF. CDR3 in DNA: TGCAGCGCCGGGGAGGGGGAAAGTAACACTGAAGCTTTCTTT. J is TRBJ1-1 and V is TRBV29-1; D perhaps matches TRBD1 (6 bases). V was trimmed by 7 bases and J by 2 bases, leaving 17 bases between them. The CDR3 has 14 amino acids. The germline CDR1 and CDR2 sequences are SQVTM and ANQGSEA.